The 3 T cell receptor beta chains reported below all come from one sample, sequenced in a study of blood T cell repertoires in COVID-19. Sequencing used immunoSEQ multiplex PCR; TCRdb keeps in-frame clones, though not all of them. The sample yields approximately 72,000 clones, roughly 85% seen once. Sequencing was performed on peripheral blood. Receptor source: a woman aged 80 or older with active or convalescent COVID-19.

The V gene is TRBV4-1, the J gene TRBJ2-7, with TRBD1 identical over 9 bases. With V trimmed by 3 bases and J by 2 bases, 8 bases remained unmatched. Germline values: CDR1 MGHRA, CDR2 YSYEKL. The CDR3 spans 16 residues. CDR3 region: CASSHLGQGWTYEQYF. Written as DNA, the CDR3 is TGCGCCAGCAGCCACTTGGGACAGGGTTGGACCTACGAGCAGTACTTC.

This rearrangement joins TRBV5-5 to TRBJ2-3, with 9 bases aligning to TRBD1. CDR1 and CDR2 from the germline V gene are SGHKS and YYEKEE (reference sequence). Germline trimming cut 0 bases from V and 2 bases from J; bases unmatched to any gene: 1. This CDR3 has 15 residues. CDR3 region: CASSLGTGATDTQYF. CDR3 sequence (DNA): TGTGCCAGCAGCTTGGGGACAGGGGCCACAGATACGCAGTATTTT. Drawing the rest from reference TRBV5-5 and TRBJ2-3, the complete variable domain is DAGVTQSPTHLIKTRGQQVTLRCSPISGHKSVSWYQQVLGQGPQFIFQYYEKEERGRGNFPDRFSARQFPNYSSELNVNALLLGDSALYLCASSLGTGATDTQYFGPGTRLTVL.

The V and J genes are TRBV14 and TRBJ1-6; TRBD1 matches 9 bases. This CDR3 has 15 amino acids. Looked up from germline, CDR1 is SGHDN and CDR2 is FVKESK. The trim removed 2 bases at V and 7 bases at J, leaving 3 bases unmatched. CDR3 nucleotides: TGTGCCAGCAGCCAATGGGACAGGGTAAATTCACCCCTCCACTTT. As protein: CASSQWDRVNSPLHF.